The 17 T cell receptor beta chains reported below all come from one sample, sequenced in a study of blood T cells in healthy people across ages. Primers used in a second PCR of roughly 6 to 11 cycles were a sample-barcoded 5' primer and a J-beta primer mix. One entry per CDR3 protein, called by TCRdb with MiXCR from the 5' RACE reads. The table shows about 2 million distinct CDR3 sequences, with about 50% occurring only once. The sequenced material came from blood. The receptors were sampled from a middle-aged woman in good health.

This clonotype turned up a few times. The DNA of the CDR3 is TGCGCCAGCAGCCAAGAGGCTTTCCTACATGGCTACACCTTC. Encoded protein: CASSQEAFLHGYTF. The chain is built from TRBV4-3 and TRBJ1-2; no clear D. Germline V CDR1 and CDR2: LGHNA, YSLEER. V was shortened by 0 bases and J by 6 bases, with 11 bases between the two germline ends. The CDR3 is 14 residues long.

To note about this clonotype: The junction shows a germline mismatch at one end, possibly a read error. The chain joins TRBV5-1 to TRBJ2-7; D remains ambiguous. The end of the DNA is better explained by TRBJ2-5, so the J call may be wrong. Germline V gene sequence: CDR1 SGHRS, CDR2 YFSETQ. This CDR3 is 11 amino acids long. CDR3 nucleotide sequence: TGCCCCAGCAGCTTGTCCCAGACCCAGTACTTC. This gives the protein CPSSLSQTQYF.

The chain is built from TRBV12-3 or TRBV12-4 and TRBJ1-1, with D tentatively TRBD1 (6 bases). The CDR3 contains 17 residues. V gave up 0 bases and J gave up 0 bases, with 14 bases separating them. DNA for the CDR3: TGTGCCAGCAGTTTAGCGCTAGGGGGGACACTGAACACTGAAGCTTTCTTT. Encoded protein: CASSLALGGTLNTEAFF.

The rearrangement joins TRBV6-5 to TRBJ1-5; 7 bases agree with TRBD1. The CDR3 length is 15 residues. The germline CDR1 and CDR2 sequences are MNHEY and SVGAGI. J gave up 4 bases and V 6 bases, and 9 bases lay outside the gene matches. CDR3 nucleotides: TGTGCCAGCAGCCCCACAGGGGCCCCGAATCAGCCCCAGCATTTT. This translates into CASSPTGAPNQPQHF.

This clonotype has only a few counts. CDR3 protein: CASSSQGFTNNEQFF. DNA for the CDR3: TGTGCCAGCAGCTCCCAGGGTTTTACAAACAATGAGCAGTTCTTC. The rearrangement uses TRBV7-3 and TRBJ2-1; D perhaps matches TRBD1 (5 bases). Germline CDR1 is SGHTA and CDR2 is FQGTGA. V lost 4 bases to trimming and J lost 5 bases, with 15 bases between them. The CDR3 extends over 15 amino acids.

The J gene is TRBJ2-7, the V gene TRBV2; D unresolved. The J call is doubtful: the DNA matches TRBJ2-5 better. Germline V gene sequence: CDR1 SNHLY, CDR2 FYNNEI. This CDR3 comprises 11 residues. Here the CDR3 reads CASSERTTQYF. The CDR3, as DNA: TGTGCCAGCAGTGAAAGGACGACCCAGTACTTC.

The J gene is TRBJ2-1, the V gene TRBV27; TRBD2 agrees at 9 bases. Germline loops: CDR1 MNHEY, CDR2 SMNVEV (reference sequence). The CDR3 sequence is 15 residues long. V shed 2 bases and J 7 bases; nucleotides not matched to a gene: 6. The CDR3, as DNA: TGTGCCAGCAGTTTAAGGCGGGGGGGCCGGAATGAGCAGTTCTTC. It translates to CASSLRRGGRNEQFF.

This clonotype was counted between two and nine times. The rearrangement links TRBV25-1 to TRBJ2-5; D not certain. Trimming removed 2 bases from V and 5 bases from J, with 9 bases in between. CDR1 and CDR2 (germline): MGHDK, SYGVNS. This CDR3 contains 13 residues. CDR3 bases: TGTGCCAGCAGTGAACCTGGTAGGGAGACCCAGTACTTC. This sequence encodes CASSEPGRETQYF.

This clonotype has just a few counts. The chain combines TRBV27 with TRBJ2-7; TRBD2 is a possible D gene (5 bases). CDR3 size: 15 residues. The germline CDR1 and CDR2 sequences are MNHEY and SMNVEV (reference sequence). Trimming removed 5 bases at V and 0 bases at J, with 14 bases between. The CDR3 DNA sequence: TGTGCCAGCAGTCTTCGACAAACTAGCTCCTACGAGCAGTACTTC. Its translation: CASSLRQTSSYEQYF.

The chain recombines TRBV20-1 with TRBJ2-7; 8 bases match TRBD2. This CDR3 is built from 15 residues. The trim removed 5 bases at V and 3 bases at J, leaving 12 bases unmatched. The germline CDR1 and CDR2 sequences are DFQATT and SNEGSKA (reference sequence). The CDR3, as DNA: TGCAGTGCTCAAACATCGGGGGGGGCTCACTACGAGCAGTACTTC. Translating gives CSAQTSGGAHYEQYF.

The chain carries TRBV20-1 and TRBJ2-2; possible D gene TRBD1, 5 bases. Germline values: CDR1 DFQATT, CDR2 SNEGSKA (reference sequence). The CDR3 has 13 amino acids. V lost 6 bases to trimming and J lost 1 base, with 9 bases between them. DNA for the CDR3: TGCAGTGCGCCACAGGTGAACACCGGGGAGCTGTTTTTT. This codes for CSAPQVNTGELFF.

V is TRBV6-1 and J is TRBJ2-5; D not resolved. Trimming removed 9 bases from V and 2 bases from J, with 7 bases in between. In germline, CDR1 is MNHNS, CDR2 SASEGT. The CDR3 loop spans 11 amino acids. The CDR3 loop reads CASQVQETQYF. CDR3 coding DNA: TGTGCCAGTCAGGTTCAAGAGACCCAGTACTTC.

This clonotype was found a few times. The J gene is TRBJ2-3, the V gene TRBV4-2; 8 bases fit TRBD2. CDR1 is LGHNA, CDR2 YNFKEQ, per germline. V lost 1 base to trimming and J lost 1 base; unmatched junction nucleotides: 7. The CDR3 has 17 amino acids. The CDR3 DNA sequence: TGTGCCAGCAGCCAAGCCCCCAGCGGGGGCGGCACAGATACGCAGTATTTT. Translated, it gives CASSQAPSGGGTDTQYF.

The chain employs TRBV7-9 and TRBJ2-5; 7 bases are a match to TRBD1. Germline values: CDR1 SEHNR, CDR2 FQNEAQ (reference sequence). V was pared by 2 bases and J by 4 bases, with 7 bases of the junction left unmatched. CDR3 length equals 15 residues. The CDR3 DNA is TGTGCCAGCAGCTTACAGCTGAACAGGGGAGAGACCCAGTACTTC. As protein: CASSLQLNRGETQYF.

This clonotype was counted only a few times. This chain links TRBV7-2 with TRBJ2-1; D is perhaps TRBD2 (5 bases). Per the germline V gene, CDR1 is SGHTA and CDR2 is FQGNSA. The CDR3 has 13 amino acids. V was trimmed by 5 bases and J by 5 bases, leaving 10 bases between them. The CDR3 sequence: CASSPGVNNEQFF. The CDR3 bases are TGTGCCAGCAGCCCCGGGGTAAACAATGAGCAGTTCTTC. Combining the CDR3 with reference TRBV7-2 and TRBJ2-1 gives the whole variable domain GAGVSQSPSNKVTEKGKDVELRCDPISGHTALYWYRQSLGQGLEFLIYFQGNSAPDKSGLPSDRFSAERTGGSVSTLTIQRTQQEDSAVYLCASSPGVNNEQFFGPGTRLTVL.

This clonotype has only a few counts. The CDR3: CASSPDFAKNIQYF. The DNA for the CDR3 is TGTGCCAGCAGCCCCGACTTTGCCAAAAACATTCAGTACTTC. This rearrangement joins TRBV7-9 to TRBJ2-4; D gene ambiguous. From germline, CDR1 is SEHNR and CDR2 FQNEAQ (reference sequence). Trimming took 5 bases from V and 1 from J, leaving 9 bases between them. This CDR3 region has 14 residues.

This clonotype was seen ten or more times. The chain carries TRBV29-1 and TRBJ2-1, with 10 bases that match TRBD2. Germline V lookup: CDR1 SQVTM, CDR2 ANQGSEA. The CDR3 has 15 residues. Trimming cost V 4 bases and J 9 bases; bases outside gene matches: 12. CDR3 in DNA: TGCAGCGTTGTCAGGGGACTAGCGTTCAGTAGTGAGCAGTTCTTC. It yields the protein CSVVRGLAFSSEQFF.